The clone carrying this TCR beta chain showed up many times. Antigen: not known. The source of the sample is a study of identical twins. Germline assignment: CDR1 PRHDT and CDR2 FYEKMQ (reference sequence). V was clipped by 6 bases and J by 2 bases; unmatched bases: 9. CDR3 length: 16 residues. Study-level findings and limits: Cross-sectional statistical analysis, not tracking of the same donors, underpinned the conclusions. Fewer insertions characterized abundant cord blood beta clonotypes, whereas memory repertoires showed none.

TCRdb re-called the 5' RACE reads through MiXCR, storing one row per CDR3 protein. The sample includes approximately 350,000 distinct CDR3 sequences, 10% to 15% of them seen just once. This same sample was also part of a study on yellow fever vaccine responses in identical twins.

This TCR was recovered from a woman aged 18-29 years in good health. V is TRBV13 and J is TRBJ1-1; 10 bases are a match to TRBD1. Sequenced: CD8+ T cells sorted from blood. DNA for the CDR3: TGTGCCAGCAGAGAGGGACAGGGGTACCCAAACACTGAAGCTTTCTTT. Translated: CASREGQGYPNTEAFF.